One sample yielded the 12 T cell receptor beta chains listed below, sequenced in a study of early T cells in non-severe SARS-CoV-2 infection. TCRdb reprocessed the 5' RACE reads via MiXCR and lists one record per CDR3 protein. Among about 61,000 distinct CDR3 sequences, 11% were seen once, and the ten largest hold more than 1.5%. Sample: whole blood. The receptors derive from an adult who was a healthcare worker with PCR-confirmed SARS-CoV-2 infection or an uninfected control (not recorded which).

This clonotype turned up a few times. CDR3 DNA sequence: TGTGCCAGCATCCGACAGGGGACCTATGGCTACACCTTC. Its protein product is CASIRQGTYGYTF. The V and J genes are TRBV12-3 or TRBV12-4 and TRBJ1-2; 8 bases line up with TRBD1. The CDR3 is 13 residues long. Losses at the gene ends were 7 bases for V and 4 bases for J; bases not matched to a gene: 5.

There are many counts of this clonotype. V usage is TRBV7-6 and J usage is TRBJ2-6; 7 nucleotides line up with TRBD1. Germline V gene sequence: CDR1 SGHVS, CDR2 FNYEAQ. J was trimmed by 0 bases and V by 0 bases; bases with no gene match: 5. The CDR3 sequence is 18 residues long. CDR3 sequence reads: CASSLARGQYSGANVLTF. Written as DNA, the CDR3 is TGTGCCAGCAGCTTAGCAAGGGGACAGTACTCTGGGGCCAACGTCCTGACTTTC.

This clonotype was counted ten times or more. The genes are TRBV18 and TRBJ2-3, with D perhaps TRBD1 or TRBD2 (5 bases each). The length of the CDR3 is 13 residues. V gave up 3 bases and J gave up 3 bases, with 7 bases separating them. CDR1 is KGHSH, CDR2 LQKENI, per germline. CDR3 sequence reads: CASSPRGTDTQYF. DNA of the CDR3: TGTGCCAGCTCACCGAGGGGTACAGATACGCAGTATTTT.

A note on this clonotype: With a much larger clone just one base away, this may be a read error. J is TRBJ2-6 and V is TRBV19, with D hard to call. The CDR3 totals 15 residues. Germline V lookup: CDR1 LNHDA, CDR2 SQIVND (reference sequence). Deletions cut 7 bases from V and 0 bases from J, with 10 bases between. CDR3 nucleotide sequence: TGTGCCAGTATCAAATCCGACTCTGGGGCCAACGTCCTGACTTTC. Encoded protein: CASIKSDSGANVLTF.

The rearrangement joins TRBV7-8 to TRBJ2-2; D is perhaps TRBD2 (6 bases). V lost 1 base and J 5 bases, leaving 17 bases between the germline ends. The germline V gene encodes CDR1 SGHVS and CDR2 FQNEAQ. The CDR3 consists of 17 residues. The CDR3 is CASSLVRPPGGTGELFF. The CDR3 DNA follows: TGTGCCAGCAGCTTAGTGCGGCCCCCCGGGGGAACCGGGGAGCTGTTTTTT.

This clonotype showed up many times. The genes are TRBV29-1 and TRBJ2-1, with a weak D call TRBD2 (6 bases). The V end was cut by 3 bases, the J end by 0 bases, with 12 bases between. The CDR3 totals 15 residues. Germline CDR1 reads SQVTM; CDR2 reads ANQGSEA. In DNA, the CDR3 is TGCAGCGTTGATGGGGGGTCCAGCTCCTACAATGAGCAGTTCTTC. Translating it yields CSVDGGSSSYNEQFF.

The table lists this clonotype with a few counts. The chain couples TRBV12-3 or TRBV12-4 to TRBJ2-4; D is uncertain. V was clipped by 0 bases and J by 3 bases, with 12 bases between them. The CDR3 contains 16 residues. The CDR3 DNA is TGTGCCAGCAGTTTAGCGTTATCCACGTACAAAAACATTCAGTACTTC. It specifies CASSLALSTYKNIQYF.

The chain has TRBV6-6 and TRBJ2-6; no clear D. V lost 4 bases to trimming and J lost 0 bases, with 10 bases between them. The CDR3 is 16 residues long. CDR1 MNHNY and CDR2 SVGAGI come from the germline V gene (reference sequence). DNA of the CDR3: TGTGCCAGCAGTTCGCCATCGGTCTCTGGGGCCAACGTCCTGACTTTC. Its translation: CASSSPSVSGANVLTF.

This clonotype has at least ten counts. The CDR3 DNA reads TGTGCCAGTAGTACCGGCCCCGGGAGGAATGAAAAACTGTTTTTT. Encoded protein: CASSTGPGRNEKLFF. V is TRBV19 and J is TRBJ1-4; no definite D call. Between the trimmed V and J ends, which lost 4 bases and 5 bases, there was a span of 14 bases. Germline CDR1 is LNHDA and CDR2 is SQIVND (reference sequence). This CDR3 spans 15 amino acids.

This clonotype has a count of ten or more. The genes are TRBV14 and TRBJ2-7; no definite D call. V gave up 4 bases and J gave up 5 bases, with 18 bases separating them. CDR1 and CDR2 (germline): SGHDN, FVKESK. The CDR3 is 15 residues long. The CDR3, as DNA: TGTGCCAGCAGCCCAAGAATGGGCCGTCGGGACGAGCAGTACTTC. It codes for CASSPRMGRRDEQYF.

This clonotype was seen more than once but under ten times. The rearrangement uses TRBV5-1 and TRBJ1-1; maybe TRBD1 (6 bases). There are 15 residues in the CDR3. Germline V gene sequence: CDR1 SGHRS, CDR2 YFSETQ. V was pared by 0 bases and J by 1 base, with 10 bases between. CDR3 protein: CASSLATGWNTEAFF. In DNA, the CDR3 is TGCGCCAGCAGCTTGGCTACAGGGTGGAACACTGAAGCTTTCTTT.

The sample holds many counts of this clonotype. The chain carries TRBV7-9 and TRBJ1-4, with D tentatively TRBD1 (6 bases). The CDR3 length is 14 residues. Trimming pared 4 bases from V and 5 bases from J, leaving 11 bases between. CDR1 and CDR2 (germline): SEHNR, FQNEAQ (reference sequence). The CDR3 is CASSSGQSNEKLFF. CDR3 DNA: TGTGCCAGCAGCTCCGGACAGTCAAATGAAAAACTGTTTTTT.